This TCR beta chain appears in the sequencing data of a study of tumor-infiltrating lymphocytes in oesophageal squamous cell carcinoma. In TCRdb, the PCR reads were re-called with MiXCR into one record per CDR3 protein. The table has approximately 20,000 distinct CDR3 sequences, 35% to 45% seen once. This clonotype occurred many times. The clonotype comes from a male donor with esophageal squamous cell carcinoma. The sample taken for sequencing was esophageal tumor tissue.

CDR3 bases: TGTGCCAGCCTCAGGGACAGCTCCTACAATGAGCAGTTCTTC. It translates to CASLRDSSYNEQFF. This sequence joins TRBV28 and TRBJ2-1, with TRBD1 matching over 7 bases. Germline V gives CDR1 MDHEN, CDR2 SYDVKM. With 8 bases clipped from V and 0 bases from J, the junction kept 4 bases outside the gene matches. This CDR3 is 14 amino acids long.